Sequencing of this T cell receptor beta chain was carried out in a study of blood T cell repertoires in COVID-19. Generated by immunoSEQ multiplex PCR, the TCRdb table keeps only in-frame clones and is missing some. The table has fewer than 350,000 clones, 85% seen once. The CDR3 is 14 residues long. Germline CDR1 is SGHDT and CDR2 is YYEEEE. V lost 4 bases and J 5 bases, leaving 13 bases between the germline ends. This sequence joins TRBV5-6 and TRBJ1-5; D might be TRBD1 (6 bases). Specimen: PBMCs or T cells enriched from blood (not recorded which). This TCR was recovered from a woman between 45 and 60 years old who had recovered from COVID-19. The chain's CDR3 is CASSNTGFDQPQHF. For the CDR3, the DNA is TGTGCCAGCAGCAATACAGGGTTTGATCAGCCCCAGCATTTT. The complete variable domain, with remaining parts taken from reference TRBV5-6 and TRBJ1-5, reads DAGVTQSPTHLIKTRGQQVTLRCSPKSGHDTVSWYQQALGQGPQFIFQYYEEEERQRGNFPDRFSGHQFPNYSSELNVNALLLGDSALYLCASSNTGFDQPQHFGDGTRLSIL.